This T cell receptor (beta chain) was obtained from a study of CD8 T cells in ankylosing spondylitis. General observations from the study: Researchers report that disease-linked clones proved CD8+ and relatively rare in peripheral blood. Among TCR beta sequences, a motif of under ten highly homologous variants appeared characteristic of ankylosing spondylitis blood.

Libraries of TCR beta came from quantitative 5'-RACE with molecular barcodes. TCRdb fed the 5' RACE reads into MiXCR, producing one record per CDR3 protein. The sample lists about 210,000 distinct CDR3 sequences; about 6.7% were seen once. This clonotype was seen many times. Its antigen is undetermined. Trimming shortened V by 4 bases and J by 5 bases, and 23 bases separated the two germline ends. The CDR3 spans 17 residues. CDR1 SGHTS and CDR2 YDEGEE come from the germline V gene. The source material was blood, either unsorted or a sorted T cell fraction (not recorded which). The TCR comes from a male donor with ankylosing spondylitis. This chain uses TRBV5-8 with TRBJ2-3, with D possibly TRBD2 on 6 matching bases. The CDR3 sequence is CASSLGEVLGRGDTQYF. The CDR3 DNA follows: TGTGCCAGCAGCCTGGGGGAGGTGCTGGGCCGCGGAGATACGCAGTATTTT.